This is a list of T cell receptor beta chains from one sample in a study of monozygotic twins with inflammatory bowel disease. TCRdb re-called the 5' RACE reads, yielding one record per CDR3 amino acid sequence without DNA. In all, the sample yields approximately 420,000 distinct CDR3 sequences. The sequenced sample consisted of blood. The receptors derive from a human donor with ulcerative colitis or Crohn's disease, or a healthy co-twin of an affected twin (not recorded which). CDR3s include the opening cysteine and the closing phenylalanine or tryptophan. The order of the fields is J gene, V gene, CDR3 protein.

TRBJ2-5 TRBV5-1 CASSDTQAETQYF
TRBJ2-3 TRBV11-2 CASRLQGAQADTQYF
TRBJ2-3 TRBV15 CATSRDRDTQYF
TRBJ1-6 TRBV2 CASSEEGVTYNSPLHF
TRBJ2-4 TRBV30 CAWSGTSGQNIQYF
TRBJ1-6 TRBV4-3 CASSQEAGGNSPLHF
TRBJ1-2 TRBV20-1 CSARGQSYGYTF
TRBJ1-2 TRBV7-2 CASSPHKGNYGYTF
TRBJ2-7 TRBV12-3/TRBV12-4 CASSFDRGKTYEQYF
TRBJ2-7 TRBV20-1 CSARDLMASGGGYEQYF
TRBJ2-7 TRBV7-2 CASSLFSGQPYEQYF
TRBJ1-3 TRBV5-1 CASSPLGDRVLSSGNTIYF
TRBJ1-2 TRBV4-1 CASSQSAGGYTF
TRBJ2-7 TRBV29-1 CVWVQSSYEQYF
TRBJ2-2 TRBV7-2 CASSSYDRLMFF
TRBJ1-2 TRBV28 CASSLDRRGFYGYTF
TRBJ2-2 TRBV11-3 CASSLERGYTGELFF
TRBJ1-1 TRBV25-1 CARQGTLNTEAFF
TRBJ2-3 TRBV4-2 CASSQDQGADTQYF
TRBJ1-4 TRBV30 CAWSAGLTFGEKLFF
TRBJ2-4 TRBV15 CATSREVSGPKNIQYF
TRBJ1-5 TRBV12-3/TRBV12-4 CASSFVPGRDSNQPQHF
TRBJ2-7 TRBV7-2 CASSPSAFSYEQYF
TRBJ2-5 TRBV5-1 CASSSGLAIRETQYF
TRBJ2-3 TRBV24-1 CATSDPRTSGSHTQYF
TRBJ1-3 TRBV20-1 CSAMTGTGEGNTIYF
TRBJ1-6 TRBV7-2 CASSLGDRGYLPLHF
TRBJ1-1 TRBV12-3/TRBV12-4 CASNSGGKRTEAFF
TRBJ2-1 TRBV7-2 CASSLARGTSGGYNEQFF
TRBJ1-5 TRBV28 CASSSRTGVRRHQPQHF
TRBJ2-7 TRBV29-1 CSVGSRIYEQYF
TRBJ2-6 TRBV20-1 CSALSSGANVLTF
TRBJ1-5 TRBV9 CASSVGTSTNQPQHF
TRBJ2-1 TRBV7-9 CASTAGTQYNEQFF
TRBJ2-1 TRBV29-1 CSVERRVVGEQFF
TRBJ1-5 TRBV7-8 CASSLPSATFPQHF
TRBJ2-5 TRBV7-9 CASRSPWAREQETQYF
TRBJ2-3 TRBV5-1 CASSLMGTGTSTDTQYF
TRBJ2-1 TRBV18 CASSLSRSNEQFF
TRBJ1-4 TRBV7-9 CASSVSRGTATNEKLFF
TRBJ1-5 TRBV5-4 CASSLGPGEQPQHF
TRBJ2-7 TRBV5-5 CASSLGPDAGRQYF
TRBJ2-1 TRBV12-3/TRBV12-4 CASTSRGTGVNEQFF
TRBJ2-1 TRBV6-6 CASSYSEGNEQFF
TRBJ1-1 TRBV19 CASSFLGQGRTPEAFF
TRBJ1-3 TRBV7-9 CASSLQGFRNTIYF
TRBJ2-1 TRBV9 CASSAQGGFNEQFF
TRBJ1-1 TRBV5-1 CASAERTGGGTEAFF
TRBJ2-1 TRBV7-3 CASSWDFKNEQFF
TRBJ2-5 TRBV6-6 CASSYWRATETQYF
TRBJ2-3 TRBV27 CASSFVGGGGTDTQYF
TRBJ1-2 TRBV5-5 CASSGKQGTNYGYTF
TRBJ2-3 TRBV28 CASSALAGGETDTQYF
TRBJ2-5 TRBV14 CASSKDPKSRTQYF
TRBJ2-1 TRBV24-1 CATSDPIAGGRNEQFF
TRBJ2-7 TRBV7-2 CASSLGALAGYEQYF
TRBJ1-2 TRBV7-3 CASSSNEGYGYTF
TRBJ2-5 TRBV9 CASSVGIRTSGGETQYF
TRBJ2-5 TRBV11-2 CASSPNPLAWQETQYF
TRBJ2-2 TRBV12-3/TRBV12-4 CASSRLLGSQAGELFF